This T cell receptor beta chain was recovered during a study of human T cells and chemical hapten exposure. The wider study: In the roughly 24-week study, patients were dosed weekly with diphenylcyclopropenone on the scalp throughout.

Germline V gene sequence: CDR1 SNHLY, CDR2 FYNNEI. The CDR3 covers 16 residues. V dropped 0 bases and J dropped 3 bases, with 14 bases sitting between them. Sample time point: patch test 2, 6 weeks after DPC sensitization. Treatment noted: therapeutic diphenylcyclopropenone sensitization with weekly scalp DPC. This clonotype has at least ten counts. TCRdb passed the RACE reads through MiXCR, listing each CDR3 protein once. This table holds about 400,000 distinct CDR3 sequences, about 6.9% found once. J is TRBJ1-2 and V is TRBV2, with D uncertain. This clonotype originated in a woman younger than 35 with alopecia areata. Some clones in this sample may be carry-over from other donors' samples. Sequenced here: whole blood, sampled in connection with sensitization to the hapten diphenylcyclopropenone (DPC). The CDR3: CASSEAAVGRDYGYTF. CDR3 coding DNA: TGTGCCAGCAGTGAAGCGGCGGTCGGTAGGGACTATGGCTACACCTTC.